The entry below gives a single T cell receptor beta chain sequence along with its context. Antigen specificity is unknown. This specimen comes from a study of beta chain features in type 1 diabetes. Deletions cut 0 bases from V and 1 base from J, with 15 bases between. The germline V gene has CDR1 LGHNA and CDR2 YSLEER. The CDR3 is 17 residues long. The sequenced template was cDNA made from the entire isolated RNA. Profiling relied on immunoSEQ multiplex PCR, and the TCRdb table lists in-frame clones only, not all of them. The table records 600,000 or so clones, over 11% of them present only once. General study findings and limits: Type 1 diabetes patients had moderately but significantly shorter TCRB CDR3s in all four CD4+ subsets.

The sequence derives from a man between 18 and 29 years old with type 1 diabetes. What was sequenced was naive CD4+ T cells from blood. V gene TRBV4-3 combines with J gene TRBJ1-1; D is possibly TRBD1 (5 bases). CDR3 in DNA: TGCGCCAGCAGCCAAGATTGGGGCGGGGTGGAGAACACTGAAGCTTTCTTT. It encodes CASSQDWGGVENTEAFF.